These 5 T cell receptor beta chains originate from one sample sequenced in a study of Graves' ophthalmopathy and Graves' hyperthyroidism. TCR beta CDR3 amplification used RNA transcripts. After a first-round RT-PCR with HTBI primers, a second-round multiplex PCR was run. TCRdb called the multiplex PCR reads again in MiXCR, with one record for every CDR3 protein. The repertoire has about 210,000 distinct CDR3 sequences, 25% to 35% of them found once; the top ten carry around 9.8%. Sequences were obtained from peripheral blood. These receptors were collected from a man aged 45-60 years with Graves' ophthalmopathy.

Ten or more counts support this clonotype. The chain is built from TRBV5-1 and TRBJ1-1; TRBD1 aligns across 9 bases. J gave up 8 bases and V 1 base, and 6 bases lay outside the gene matches. CDR1 and CDR2 (germline): SGHRS, YFSETQ. CDR3 length: 14 residues. This CDR3 reads CASSLSMDRGEAFF. The CDR3 nucleotides read TGCGCCAGCAGCTTGTCCATGGACAGGGGCGAAGCTTTCTTT.

V and J are TRBV30 and TRBJ2-7; possible D gene TRBD1, 6 bases. Germline lookup yields CDR1 GTSNPN and CDR2 SVGIG (reference sequence). Trimming removed 3 bases at V and 4 bases at J, with 10 bases between. The length of the CDR3 is 12 residues. As DNA, the CDR3 is TGTGCCTGGAGCATACAGGGTTACGAGCAGTACTTC. This sequence encodes CAWSIQGYEQYF.

This clonotype has ten or more counts. The chain employs TRBV28 and TRBJ2-4; 10 positions agree with TRBD2. CDR3 length: 14 residues. Germline-derived CDR1 and CDR2 are MDHEN and SYDVKM. The V and J ends lost 7 bases and 4 bases, in that order; junction bases with no gene match: 4. CDR3 amino acids: CASTKTSGKNIQYF. The CDR3 bases are TGTGCCAGCACCAAGACTAGCGGGAAAAACATTCAGTACTTC.

This clonotype was detected many times. V usage is TRBV15 and J usage is TRBJ2-7; 8 nucleotides align to TRBD2. After removal of 1 base from V and 6 bases from J, the junction contained 5 bases not matched to a gene. Germline V lookup: CDR1 LNHNV, CDR2 YYDKDF (reference sequence). The CDR3 contains 14 residues. DNA for the CDR3: TGTGCCACCAGCAGAGGAGGACTAGCCCCCGAGCAGTACTTC. Protein: CATSRGGLAPEQYF. Supplemented by reference TRBV15 and TRBJ2-7, the full variable domain reads DAMVIQNPRYQVTQFGKPVTLSCSQTLNHNVMYWYQQKSSQAPKLLFHYYDKDFNNEADTPDNFQSRRPNTSFCFLDIRSPGLGDTAMYLCATSRGGLAPEQYFGPGTRLTVT.

The V and J genes are TRBV29-1 and TRBJ2-7; 11 positions agree with TRBD2. With 1 base clipped from V and 0 bases from J, the junction kept 2 bases outside the gene matches. Germline V lookup: CDR1 SQVTM, CDR2 ANQGSEA. The CDR3 sequence is 15 residues long. Written as DNA, the CDR3 is TGCAGCGTTGAAGGACTAGCGGGATTCTCCTACGAGCAGTACTTC. Translated: CSVEGLAGFSYEQYF.